This is a list of T cell receptor beta chains from one sample in a study of cytomegalovirus exposure and HLA in healthy donors. The repertoire was sequenced with immunoSEQ multiplex PCR; TCRdb's copy has only in-frame clones and lacks some. The table shows 85,000 to 100,000 clones, with approximately 85% occurring only once. Sequenced material: PBMCs. The source of these receptors is a woman aged 18-29 years in good health and CMV-seropositive. CDR3s include the opening cysteine and the closing phenylalanine or tryptophan. A D gene is named only where the DNA matches it firmly. Size is stated for part of the rows, as once, few or many counts, or as a class when the clone is expanded.

TRBD1	TRBV2	13	few	TRBJ1-3	TGTGCCAGCAGCAAGAACAGGGGTGACACCATATATTTT	CASSKNRGDTIYF
NA	TRBV30	16	once	TRBJ1-1	TGTGCCTGGAGTCCCCTATGGTACCCATGTTTCACTGAAGCTTTCTTT	CAWSPLWYPCFTEAFF
NA	TRBV6-5	12	few	TRBJ1-4	TGTGCCAGCCGGAGTTACGGCGAAAAACTGTTTTTT	CASRSYGEKLFF
NA	TRBV29-1	15	once	TRBJ2-5	TGCAGCGTTGAAGGGTTGGGGCGGTCAGGCGAGACCCAGTACTTC	CSVEGLGRSGETQYF
NA	TRBV5-1	14	NA	TRBJ2-3	TGCGCCAGCAGCTTAGGGGCCTCCTCAGATACGCAGTATTTT	CASSLGASSDTQYF
TRBD1	TRBV7-2	13	few	TRBJ2-4	TGTGCCAGCAGCCCAAACAGGGGAAACATTCAGTACTTC	CASSPNRGNIQYF
NA	TRBV25-1	11	NA	TRBJ2-1	TGTGCCAGCAGTGAGTGGCATGAGCAGTTCTTC	CASSEWHEQFF
NA	TRBV7-2	15	NA	TRBJ1-6	TGTGCCAGCAGCTTACTCACGGGGGTTAATTCACCCCTCCACTTT	CASSLLTGVNSPLHF
NA	TRBV6-5	15	NA	TRBJ1-1	TGTGCCAGCAGTTACTCGATGGCAGAGAACACTGAAGCTTTCTTT	CASSYSMAENTEAFF
NA	TRBV30	15	once	TRBJ1-3	TGTGCCTGGAGTGTTCTGCTAAGCTCTGGAAACACCATATATTTT	CAWSVLLSSGNTIYF
TRBD1	TRBV5-6	18	NA	TRBJ2-5	TGTGCCATCAGCTCCGGGACAGGGGGTCGGCGAGCTAGAGAAACCCAGTACTTC	CAISSGTGGRRARETQYF
NA	TRBV28	14	once	TRBJ1-2	TGTGCCAGCAGTACTCGTCCGAGTAACTATGGCTACACCTTC	CASSTRPSNYGYTF
NA	TRBV7-2	15	NA	TRBJ1-5	TGTGCCAGCGAGAGGGGGGGTGGAAGGCATCAGCCCCAGCATTTT	CASERGGGRHQPQHF
NA	TRBV5-1	13	NA	TRBJ2-5	TGCGCCAGCAGCCCGGGAGCGCAAGAGACCCAGTACTTC	CASSPGAQETQYF
NA	TRBV29-1	13	NA	TRBJ2-5	TGCAGCGCAGGTGGGGGGGCCCAAGAGGCCCAGTACTTC	CSAGGGAQEAQYF
TRBD2	TRBV25-1	15	NA	TRBJ2-1	TGTGCCAGCAGTGATGGGACTAGCGGGGACAATGAGCAGTTCTTC	CASSDGTSGDNEQFF
TRBD1	TRBV7-8	13	NA	TRBJ2-7	TGTGCCAGCAGCAAGTACAGGGGTTCCGAGCAGTACTTC	CASSKYRGSEQYF
TRBD1	TRBV9	13	NA	TRBJ1-2	TGTGCCAGCAGCACTCGGACAGGGAATGGCTACACCTTC	CASSTRTGNGYTF
NA	TRBV9	15	NA	TRBJ1-5	TGTGCCAGCAGCGTAGGAAGCGTTAGCAATCAGCCCCAGCATTTT	CASSVGSVSNQPQHF
TRBD2	TRBV5-1	16	NA	TRBJ2-7	TGCGCCAGCAGCTTGGCCGGGGGGACTAGGGTCTACGAGCAGTACTTC	CASSLAGGTRVYEQYF
NA	TRBV21-1	15	NA	TRBJ1-4	TGTGCCAGCAGCAAGCTGGACAGGGGGCAGGGGGAACTGTTTTTT	CASSKLDRGQGELFF
NA	TRBV27	18	NA	TRBJ2-7	TGTGCCAGCACCCCTGTATACCTCGACATACCAAATTCCTACGAGCAGTACTTC	CASTPVYLDIPNSYEQYF
TRBD2	TRBV10-1	15	NA	TRBJ2-1	TGCGCCAGCAGTGGTACTAGCGGGGAGACCTATGAGCAGTTCTTC	CASSGTSGETYEQFF
TRBD1	TRBV6-6	14	NA	TRBJ2-7	TGTGCCAGCAGTTATACGGACAGGGCCTACGAGCAGTACTTC	CASSYTDRAYEQYF
NA	TRBV6-1	17	NA	TRBJ2-6	TGTGCCAGCAGTGAAGTAAGAGTTGGCTCTGGGGCCAACGTCCTGACTTTC	CASSEVRVGSGANVLTF
TRBD2	TRBV7-2	14	few	TRBJ2-7	TGTGCCAGCAGCTTGACTAGCGAGACCTACGAGCAGTACTTC	CASSLTSETYEQYF
TRBD1	TRBV5-6	14	NA	TRBJ1-2	TGTGCCAGCAGCCGGGGGACAGCCGTTGAGGGCTACACCTTC	CASSRGTAVEGYTF
NA	TRBV4-1	13	NA	TRBJ1-6	TGCGCCAGCAGCCAAGAGAGGGATTCACCCCTCCACTTT	CASSQERDSPLHF
NA	TRBV6-5	13	NA	TRBJ1-1	TGTGCCACCTGGCGGGGGCCGGGCACTGAAGCTTTCTTT	CATWRGPGTEAFF
TRBD1	TRBV7-9	16	NA	TRBJ2-2	TGTGCCAGCAGCTCCCTACAGGGGGCGAAAAGCGGGGAGCTGTTTTTT	CASSSLQGAKSGELFF
TRBD2	TRBV5-1	16	NA	TRBJ2-7	TGCGCCAGCAGCTTGGGTGGGGGGACTAGCATCTACGAGCAGTACTTC	CASSLGGGTSIYEQYF
NA	TRBV19	15	NA	TRBJ2-6	TGTGCCAGTAGAAAAACACACTCTGGGGCCAACGTCCTGACTTTC	CASRKTHSGANVLTF